This T cell receptor (beta chain) was identified during a study of T cells in Graves' hyperthyroidism and ophthalmopathy. General observations from the study: Stable hyperthyroidism and ophthalmopathy were separated using 13 V-J signatures.

As concerns this clonotype: Its specificity is not known.

Amplified regions were TCR beta CDR3 sequences from RNA transcripts. Primed by the HTBI set, a first-round RT-PCR was run on the TCR CDR3. TCRdb analysed the multiplex PCR reads with MiXCR anew, one entry per CDR3 protein. The sample includes around 500,000 distinct CDR3 sequences, 13% to 15% of them seen just once. Between the trimmed V and J ends, which lost 7 bases and 4 bases, there was a span of 20 bases. CDR1 MDHEN and CDR2 SYDVKM come from the germline V gene. The CDR3 spans 15 residues. Out of roughly 9.1 ml of fresh peripheral blood came the PBMCs. Sequenced input: blood. The TCR originated in a woman in her 40s with Graves' hyperthyroidism. The gene calls are TRBV28 and TRBJ2-7; tentatively, D is TRBD2 (6 bases). CDR3 in amino acids: CASNTRTIGLYEQYF. CDR3 bases: TGTGCCAGCAACACGCGGACTATCGGGCTTTACGAGCAGTACTTC.